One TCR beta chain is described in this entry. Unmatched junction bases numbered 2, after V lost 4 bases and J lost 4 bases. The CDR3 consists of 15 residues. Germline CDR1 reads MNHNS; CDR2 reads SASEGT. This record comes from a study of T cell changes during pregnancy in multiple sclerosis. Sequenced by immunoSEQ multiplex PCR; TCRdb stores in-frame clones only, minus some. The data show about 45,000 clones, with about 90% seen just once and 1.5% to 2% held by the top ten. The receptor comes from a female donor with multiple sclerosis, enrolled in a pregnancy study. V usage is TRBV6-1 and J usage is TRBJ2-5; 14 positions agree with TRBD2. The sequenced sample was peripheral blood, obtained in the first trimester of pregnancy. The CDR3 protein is CASSGLAGGPETQYF. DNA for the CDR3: TGTGCCAGCAGTGGACTAGCGGGGGGGCCAGAGACCCAGTACTTC.